These 18 T cell receptor beta chains came from one sample sequenced in a study of tumor-infiltrating T cells and Merkel cell polyomavirus. Across the whole study: The T cells studied were KLL-specific CD8+ cells against Merkel polyomavirus.

The data were produced by immunoSEQ multiplex PCR, yet TCRdb's version contains in-frame clones alone and is incomplete. The sample contains around 25,000 clones, about 90% of which appear only once. Robust Merkel cell polyomavirus Large T antigen positivity by immunohistochemistry was seen in all patients' tumors. Material for sequencing was lymph node tissue. The receptors derive from a man in his fifties with Merkel cell carcinoma.

The rearrangement uses TRBV27 and TRBJ2-2, with TRBD1 matching 10 bases. With V trimmed by 9 bases and J by 2 bases, 3 bases remained unmatched. This CDR3 contains 14 residues. Per the germline V gene, CDR1 is MNHEY and CDR2 is SMNVEV (reference sequence). CDR3 coding DNA: TGTGCCAGTTGGGACAGGGGAAACACCGGGGAGCTGTTTTTT. Residues: CASWDRGNTGELFF.

V is TRBV6-5 and J is TRBJ1-2; no reliable D call. Trimming removed 4 bases at V and 7 bases at J, with 16 bases between. Germline V gene data show CDR1 as MNHEY and CDR2 as SVGAGI. The CDR3 spans 14 residues. The CDR3 DNA follows: TGTGCCAGCAGTTCCCGGGCCGGGCGGGGTGGCTACACCTTC. Encoded protein: CASSSRAGRGGYTF.

This chain uses TRBV5-1 with TRBJ2-2; 10 nucleotides agree with TRBD1. The CDR3 spans 15 residues. Per the germline V gene, CDR1 is SGHRS and CDR2 is YFSETQ. The V gene end was trimmed by 4 bases and the J gene end by 5 bases; junction bases not matched to a gene: 5. The CDR3 DNA follows: TGCGCCAGCAGCAGGACAGGGGGACAAACCGGGGAGCTGTTTTTT. Translation gives CASSRTGGQTGELFF.

The CDR3 here is CASSFTGAGEAFF. DNA for the CDR3: TGTGCCAGCAGCTTTACAGGGGCTGGTGAAGCTTTCTTT. The chain carries TRBV5-4 and TRBJ1-1, with TRBD1 matching over 7 bases. With 2 bases clipped from V and 7 bases from J, the junction kept 5 bases outside the gene matches. The length of the CDR3 is 13 residues. Per germline, CDR1 SGHNT and CDR2 YYREEE (reference sequence).

The table lists this clone with a few counts. V gene TRBV28 combines with J gene TRBJ1-1; the D gene is possibly TRBD1 (6 bases). In germline, CDR1 is MDHEN, CDR2 SYDVKM. This CDR3 has 12 residues. Deletions cut 9 bases from V and 2 bases from J, with 10 bases between. In nucleotides, the CDR3 is TGTGCCAGTAAGACAGGTAACACTGAAGCTTTCTTT. It yields the protein CASKTGNTEAFF.

The V and J genes are TRBV6-5 and TRBJ1-2; D unclear. This CDR3 is 13 amino acids long. CDR1 is MNHEY, CDR2 SVGAGI, per germline. V lost 6 bases and J 7 bases, leaving 15 bases between the germline ends. The CDR3 sequence: CASSPELRGGYTF. The CDR3 nucleotides read TGTGCCAGCAGCCCCGAGTTACGGGGTGGCTACACCTTC.

This chain joins TRBV27 and TRBJ1-5, with TRBD1 matching 7 bases. CDR3 length: 19 amino acids. CDR1 and CDR2 (germline): MNHEY, SMNVEV (reference sequence). Trimming at V came to 5 bases and at J to 4 bases, leaving 20 bases not matched to a gene. For the CDR3, the DNA is TGTGCCAGCAGTAGAGTCCCTCCTTTCGGGACAGAATGGAATCAGCCCCAGCATTTT. It translates to CASSRVPPFGTEWNQPQHF.

The J gene is TRBJ1-5, the V gene TRBV18; D gene uncertain. CDR1 KGHSH and CDR2 LQKENI come from the germline V gene. This CDR3 region has 17 residues. Deletions cut 4 bases from V and 0 bases from J, with 16 bases between. CDR3 residues: CASSLLGREGSNQPQHF. In DNA form, the CDR3 reads TGTGCCAGCTCACTACTCGGTCGGGAGGGTAGCAATCAGCCCCAGCATTTT. Based on the CDR3 plus reference TRBV18 and TRBJ1-5, the full variable domain is NAGVMQNPRHLVRRRGQEARLRCSPMKGHSHVYWYRQLPEEGLKFMVYLQKENIIDESGMPKERFSAEFPKEGPSILRIQQVVRGDSAAYFCASSLLGREGSNQPQHFGDGTRLSIL.

V and J are TRBV19 and TRBJ2-7; TRBD1 matches 8 bases. J gave up 11 bases and V 5 bases, and 11 bases lay outside the gene matches. Germline values: CDR1 LNHDA, CDR2 SQIVND (reference sequence). There are 13 residues in the CDR3. CDR3 sequence reads: CASSRDRLLGEYF. CDR3 coding DNA: TGTGCCAGTAGTCGGGACAGGCTACTCGGGGAGTACTTC.

The DNA for the CDR3 is TGTGCCAGTAGTAAACAGGGGGCGTACGAGCAGTACTTC. This encodes CASSKQGAYEQYF. The V gene is TRBV19, the J gene TRBJ2-7; TRBD1 matches at 9 bases. Looked up from germline, CDR1 is LNHDA and CDR2 is SQIVND (reference sequence). This CDR3 is 13 amino acids long. V shed 4 bases and J 4 bases; nucleotides not matched to a gene: 2. The full variable domain, with the rest looked up from reference TRBV19 and TRBJ2-7, is DGGITQSPKYLFRKEGQNVTLSCEQNLNHDAMYWYRQDPGQGLRLIYYSQIVNDFQKGDIAEGYSVSREKKESFPLTVTSAQKNPTAFYLCASSKQGAYEQYFGPGTRLTVT.

This chain links TRBV14 with TRBJ2-7; the D gene is possibly TRBD2 (6 bases). CDR3 length: 15 amino acids. Per the germline V gene, CDR1 is SGHDN and CDR2 is FVKESK. Trimming pared 5 bases from V and 5 bases from J, leaving 19 bases between. The CDR3 bases are TGTGCCAGCAGCTCGATACGGGGGAGGCCCCACGAGCAGTACTTC. This encodes CASSSIRGRPHEQYF.

DNA of the CDR3: TGTGCCAGCATACCGGGACAGATTCTCAAACTCGACACAGATACGCAGTATTTT. Translation gives CASIPGQILKLDTDTQYF. The rearrangement links TRBV21-1 to TRBJ2-3; the table's D call, TRBD1, was not checked against the DNA. TRBV21-1 is an annotated pseudogene. This CDR3 comprises 18 residues.

The chain combines TRBV9 with TRBJ1-3; D call uncertain. The V end was cut by 3 bases, the J end by 0 bases, with 13 bases between. This CDR3 is 16 amino acids long. Looked up from germline, CDR1 is SGDLS and CDR2 is YYNGEE. CDR3 in DNA: TGTGCCAGCAGCGCCCCACACGGAGTCTCTGGAAACACCATATATTTT. Protein: CASSAPHGVSGNTIYF.

This chain connects TRBV5-6 to TRBJ1-1, with 9 bases lining up with TRBD1. This CDR3 spans 13 amino acids. J gave up 4 bases and V 5 bases, and 3 bases lay outside the gene matches. The germline gives CDR1 SGHDT, CDR2 YYEEEE. The CDR3 loop reads CASRATGGTEAFF. CDR3 nucleotides: TGTGCCAGCAGGGCGACAGGGGGCACTGAAGCTTTCTTT.

This clone was detected once. CDR3 loop: CASRPGQGSPYEQYF. DNA for the CDR3: TGTGCCAGCAGACCGGGACAGGGGTCCCCCTACGAGCAGTACTTC. V and J are TRBV27 and TRBJ2-7; 10 bases match TRBD1. Trimming cost V 6 bases and J 2 bases; bases outside gene matches: 7. Germline-derived CDR1 and CDR2 are MNHEY and SMNVEV (reference sequence). This CDR3 contains 15 residues.

The chain links TRBV7-6 to TRBJ2-7; TRBD1 is a possible D gene (5 bases). With 4 bases removed from V and 0 bases from J, the gap between germline ends came to 16 bases. In germline, CDR1 is SGHVS, CDR2 FNYEAQ. The CDR3 length is 16 residues. CDR3 loop: CASSSSQGISSYEQYF. The CDR3 bases are TGTGCCAGCAGCTCAAGTCAGGGTATCAGCTCCTACGAGCAGTACTTC.

The chain is built from TRBV13 and TRBJ1-6; 10 bases line up with TRBD1. V gave up 4 bases and J gave up 14 bases; unmatched junction bases: 14. CDR1 and CDR2 (germline): PRHDT, FYEKMQ (reference sequence). CDR3 length: 16 residues. The CDR3 loop reads CASSSKTGGYFETLHF. The DNA of the CDR3 is TGTGCCAGCAGCTCGAAGACAGGGGGCTATTTCGAAACCCTCCACTTT. Full variable domain (rest looked up from reference TRBV13 and TRBJ1-6): AAGVIQSPRHLIKEKRETATLKCYPIPRHDTVYWYQQGPGQDPQFLISFYEKMQSDKGSIPDRFSAQQFSDYHSELNMSSLELGDSALYFCASSSKTGGYFETLHFGNGTRLTVT.

V usage is TRBV6-5 and J usage is TRBJ1-5; D is unresolved. CDR3 size: 14 residues. Germline CDR1 is MNHEY and CDR2 is SVGAGI. Trimming cost V 2 bases and J 0 bases, with 5 bases left between them. CDR3 nucleotides: TGTGCCAGCAGTTACAGCGGTAGCAATCAGCCCCAGCATTTT. It specifies CASSYSGSNQPQHF.